This TCR beta chain stems from a study of shared clonotypes between healthy human individuals. The CDR3 is 16 amino acids. The germline gives CDR1 SGHTS, CDR2 YDEGEE. The V gene end was trimmed by 5 bases and the J gene end by 7 bases; junction bases not matched to a gene: 11. Clones were read by immunoSEQ multiplex PCR, and TCRdb kept only the in-frame ones, dropping some. The top ten hold about 1.5% of the sample, which has 950,000 to 1,300,000 clones, roughly 70% seen once. The origin of this receptor is a man between 18 and 35 years old in good health. V usage is TRBV5-8 and J usage is TRBJ2-1; 11 nucleotides line up with TRBD2. Sequencing input: memory CD4+ T cells sorted from blood. Described subset: CD45RA-negative fraction. CDR3 coding DNA: TGTGCCAGCAGTTCCTCCGGGACTAGCGGTCGTAATGAGCAGTTCTTC. It codes for CASSSSGTSGRNEQFF.